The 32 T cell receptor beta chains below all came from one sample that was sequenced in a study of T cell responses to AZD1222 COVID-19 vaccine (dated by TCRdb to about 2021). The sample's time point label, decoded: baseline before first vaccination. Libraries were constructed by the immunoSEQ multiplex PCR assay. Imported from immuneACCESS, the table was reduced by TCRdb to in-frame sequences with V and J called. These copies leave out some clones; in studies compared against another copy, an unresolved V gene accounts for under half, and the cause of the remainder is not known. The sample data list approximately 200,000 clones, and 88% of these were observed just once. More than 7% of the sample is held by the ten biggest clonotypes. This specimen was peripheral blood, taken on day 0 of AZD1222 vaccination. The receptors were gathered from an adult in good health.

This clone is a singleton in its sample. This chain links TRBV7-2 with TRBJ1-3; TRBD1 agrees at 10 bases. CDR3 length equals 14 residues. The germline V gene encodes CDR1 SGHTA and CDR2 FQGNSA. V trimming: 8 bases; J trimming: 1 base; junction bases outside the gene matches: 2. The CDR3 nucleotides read TGTGCCAGCCAGGACAGGGGGTCTGGAAACACCATATATTTT. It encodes CASQDRGSGNTIYF.

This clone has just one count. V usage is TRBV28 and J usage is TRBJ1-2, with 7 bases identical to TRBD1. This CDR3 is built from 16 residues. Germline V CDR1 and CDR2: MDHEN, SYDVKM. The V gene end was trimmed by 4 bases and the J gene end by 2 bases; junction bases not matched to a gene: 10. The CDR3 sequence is CASSSRQGTPNYGYTF. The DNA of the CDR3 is TGTGCCAGCAGTTCTCGACAGGGAACGCCCAACTATGGCTACACCTTC.

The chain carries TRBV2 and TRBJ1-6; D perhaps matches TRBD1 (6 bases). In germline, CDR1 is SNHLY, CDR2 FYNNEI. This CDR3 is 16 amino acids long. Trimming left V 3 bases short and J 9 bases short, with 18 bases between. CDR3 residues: CASSDISTGPASPLHF. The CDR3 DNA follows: TGTGCCAGCAGTGACATTAGCACAGGGCCAGCTTCACCCCTCCACTTT.

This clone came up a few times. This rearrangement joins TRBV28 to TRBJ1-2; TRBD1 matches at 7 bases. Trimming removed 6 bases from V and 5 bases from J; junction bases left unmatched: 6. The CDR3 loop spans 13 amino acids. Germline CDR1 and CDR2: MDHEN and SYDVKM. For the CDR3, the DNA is TGTGCCAGCAGGTCCAGGGGGGGGTATGGCTACACCTTC. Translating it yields CASRSRGGYGYTF.

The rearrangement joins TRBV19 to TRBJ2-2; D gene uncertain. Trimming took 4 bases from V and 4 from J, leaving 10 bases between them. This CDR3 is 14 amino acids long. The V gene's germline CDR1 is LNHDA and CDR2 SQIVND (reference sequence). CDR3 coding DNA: TGTGCCAGTAGTACGATACTACCCACCGGGGAGCTGTTTTTT. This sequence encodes CASSTILPTGELFF. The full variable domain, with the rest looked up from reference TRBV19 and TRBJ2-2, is DGGITQSPKYLFRKEGQNVTLSCEQNLNHDAMYWYRQDPGQGLRLIYYSQIVNDFQKGDIAEGYSVSREKKESFPLTVTSAQKNPTAFYLCASSTILPTGELFFGEGSRLTVL.

The CDR3 coding sequence is TGTGCCAGCAGCTTAGATGTAGGGGAGACCCAGTACTTC. It codes for CASSLDVGETQYF. V and J are TRBV11-3 and TRBJ2-5; D gene ambiguous. Per the germline V gene, CDR1 is SGHNT and CDR2 is YENEEA. V lost 0 bases and J 5 bases, leaving 7 bases between the germline ends. This CDR3 has 13 residues.

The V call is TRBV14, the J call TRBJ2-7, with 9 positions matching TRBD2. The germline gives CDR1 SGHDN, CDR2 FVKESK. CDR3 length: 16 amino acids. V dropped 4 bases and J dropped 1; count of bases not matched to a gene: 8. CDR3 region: CASSLSPGLASYEQYF. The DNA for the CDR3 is TGTGCCAGCAGCCTATCCCCGGGACTAGCTTCCTACGAGCAGTACTTC.

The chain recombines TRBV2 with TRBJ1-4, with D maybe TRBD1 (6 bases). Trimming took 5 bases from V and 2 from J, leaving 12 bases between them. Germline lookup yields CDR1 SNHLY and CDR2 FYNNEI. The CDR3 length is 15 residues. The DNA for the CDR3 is TGTGCCAGCAGTCTCAGGGGTGCCACTAATGAAAAACTGTTTTTT. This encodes CASSLRGATNEKLFF. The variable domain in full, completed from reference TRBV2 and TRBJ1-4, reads EPEVTQTPSHQVTQMGQEVILRCVPISNHLYFYWYRQILGQKVEFLVSFYNNEISEKSEIFDDQFSVERPDGSNFTLKIRSTKLEDSAMYFCASSLRGATNEKLFFGSGTQLSVL.

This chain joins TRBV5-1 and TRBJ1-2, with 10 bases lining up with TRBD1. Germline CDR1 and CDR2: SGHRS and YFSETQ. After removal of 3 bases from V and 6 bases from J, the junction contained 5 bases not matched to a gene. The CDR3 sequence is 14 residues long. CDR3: CASSSTGGADGYTF. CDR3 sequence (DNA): TGCGCCAGCAGCTCGACAGGGGGCGCCGATGGCTACACCTTC.

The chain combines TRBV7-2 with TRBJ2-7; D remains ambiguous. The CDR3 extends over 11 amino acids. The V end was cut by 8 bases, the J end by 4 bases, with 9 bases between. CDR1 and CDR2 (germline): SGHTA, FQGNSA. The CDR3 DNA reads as TGTGCCAGCCTCCGTGGGTACGAGCAGTACTTC. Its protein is CASLRGYEQYF.

CDR3 in amino acids: CASSTNNQPQHF. In nucleotides, the CDR3 is TGTGCCAGCAGCACGAACAATCAGCCCCAGCATTTT. The chain joins TRBV7-2 to TRBJ1-5; D gene uncertain. Trimming pared 5 bases from V and 3 bases from J, leaving 5 bases between. CDR1 and CDR2 (germline): SGHTA, FQGNSA. CDR3 size: 12 residues.

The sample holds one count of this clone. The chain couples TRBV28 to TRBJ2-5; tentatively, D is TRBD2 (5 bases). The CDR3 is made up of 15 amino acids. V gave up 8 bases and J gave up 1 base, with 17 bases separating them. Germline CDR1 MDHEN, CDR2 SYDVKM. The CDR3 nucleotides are TGTGCCAGCCGACCTGTTCTTGCGGGCCAAGAGACCCAGTACTTC. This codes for CASRPVLAGQETQYF.

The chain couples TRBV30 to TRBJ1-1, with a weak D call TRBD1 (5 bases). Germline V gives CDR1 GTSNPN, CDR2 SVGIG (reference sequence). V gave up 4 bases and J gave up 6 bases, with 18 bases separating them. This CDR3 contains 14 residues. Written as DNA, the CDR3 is TGTGCCTGGACGGCGGGGCATCGATCTGCTGAAGCTTTCTTT. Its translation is CAWTAGHRSAEAFF.

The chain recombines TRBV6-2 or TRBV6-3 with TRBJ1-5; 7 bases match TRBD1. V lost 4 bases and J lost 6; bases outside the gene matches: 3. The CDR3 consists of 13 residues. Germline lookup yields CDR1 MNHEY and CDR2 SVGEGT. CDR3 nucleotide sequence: TGTGCCAGCAGTTCGACAGGGAGTCAGCCCCAGCATTTT. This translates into CASSSTGSQPQHF.

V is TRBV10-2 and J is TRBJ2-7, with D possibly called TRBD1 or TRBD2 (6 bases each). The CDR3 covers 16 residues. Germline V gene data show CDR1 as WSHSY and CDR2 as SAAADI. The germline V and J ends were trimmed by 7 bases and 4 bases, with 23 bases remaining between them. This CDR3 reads CASKERGGGALYEQYF. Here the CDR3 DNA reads TGCGCCAGCAAGGAGAGAGGAGGGGGAGCCCTTTACGAGCAGTACTTC.

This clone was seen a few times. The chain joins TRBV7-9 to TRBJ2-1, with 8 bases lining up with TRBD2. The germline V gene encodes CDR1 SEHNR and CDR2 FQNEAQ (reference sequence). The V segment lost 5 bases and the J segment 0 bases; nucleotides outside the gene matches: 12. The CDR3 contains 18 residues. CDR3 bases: TGTGCCAGCAGCACCCTGGGAGGACTAGCTAGCTCCTACAATGAGCAGTTCTTC. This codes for CASSTLGGLASSYNEQFF.

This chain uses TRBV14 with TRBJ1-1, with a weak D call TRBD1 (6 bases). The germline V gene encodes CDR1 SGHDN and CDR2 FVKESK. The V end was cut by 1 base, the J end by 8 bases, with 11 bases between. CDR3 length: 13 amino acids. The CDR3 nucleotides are TGTGCCAGCAGCCAAGGGGGGGCCAGCGAAGCTTTCTTT. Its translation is CASSQGGASEAFF.

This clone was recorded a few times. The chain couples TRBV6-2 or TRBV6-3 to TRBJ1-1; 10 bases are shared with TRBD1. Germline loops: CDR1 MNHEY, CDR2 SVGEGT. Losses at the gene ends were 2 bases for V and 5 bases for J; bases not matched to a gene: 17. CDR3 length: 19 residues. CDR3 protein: CASSYVVGNKGQGGTEAFF. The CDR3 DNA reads TGTGCCAGCAGTTACGTCGTGGGGAACAAAGGACAGGGGGGTACTGAAGCTTTCTTT.

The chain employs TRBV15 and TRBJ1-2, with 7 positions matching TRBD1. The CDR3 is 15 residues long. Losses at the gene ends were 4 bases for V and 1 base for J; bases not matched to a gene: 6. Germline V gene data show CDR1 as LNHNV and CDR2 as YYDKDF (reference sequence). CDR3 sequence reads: CATSTGQDFNYGYTF. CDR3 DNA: TGTGCCACCAGCACCGGACAGGACTTTAACTATGGCTACACCTTC.

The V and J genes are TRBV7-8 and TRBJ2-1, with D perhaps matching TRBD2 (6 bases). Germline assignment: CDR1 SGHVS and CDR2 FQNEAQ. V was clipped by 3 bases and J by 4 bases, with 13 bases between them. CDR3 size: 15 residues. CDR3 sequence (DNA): TGTGCCAGCAGCTTCGGCGGGGTCTCTTACAATGAGCAGTTCTTC. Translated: CASSFGGVSYNEQFF.

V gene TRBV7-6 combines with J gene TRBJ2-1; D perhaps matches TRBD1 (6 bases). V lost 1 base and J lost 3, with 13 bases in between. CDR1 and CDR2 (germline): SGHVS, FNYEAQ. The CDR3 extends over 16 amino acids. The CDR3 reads CASSLVQGSFYNEQFF. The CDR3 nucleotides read TGTGCCAGCAGCTTAGTACAGGGTTCGTTCTACAATGAGCAGTTCTTC.

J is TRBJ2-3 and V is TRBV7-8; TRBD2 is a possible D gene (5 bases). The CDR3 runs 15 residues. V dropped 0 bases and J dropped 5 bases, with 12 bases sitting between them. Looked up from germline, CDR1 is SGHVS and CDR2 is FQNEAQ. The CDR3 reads CASSLAYGEKDTQYF. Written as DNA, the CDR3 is TGTGCCAGCAGCTTAGCGTACGGGGAGAAAGATACGCAGTATTTT.

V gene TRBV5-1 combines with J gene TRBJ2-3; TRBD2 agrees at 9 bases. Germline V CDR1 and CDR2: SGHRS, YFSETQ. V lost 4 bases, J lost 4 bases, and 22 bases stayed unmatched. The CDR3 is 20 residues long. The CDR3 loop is CASSQSRGGLAEPHSDTQYF. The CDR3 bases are TGCGCCAGCAGCCAATCCCGGGGGGGACTAGCTGAGCCTCATTCAGATACGCAGTATTTT.

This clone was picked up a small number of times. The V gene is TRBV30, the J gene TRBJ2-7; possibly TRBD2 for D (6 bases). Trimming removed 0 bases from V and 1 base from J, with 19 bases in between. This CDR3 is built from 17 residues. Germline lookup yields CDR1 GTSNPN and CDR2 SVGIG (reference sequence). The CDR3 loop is CAWSVRGWDGGSYEQYF. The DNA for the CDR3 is TGTGCCTGGAGTGTACGAGGTTGGGACGGGGGATCCTACGAGCAGTACTTC.

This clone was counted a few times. In DNA, the CDR3 is TGTGCCAGCAGCCAGAGCACTAGCGGGGCAACCGAGCAGTACTTC. Its protein is CASSQSTSGATEQYF. V gene TRBV3-1 (or the pseudogene TRBV3-2) combines with J gene TRBJ2-7, with 10 bases that match TRBD2. Germline V lookup: CDR1 LGHDT, CDR2 YNNKEL (reference sequence). The trim removed 3 bases at V and 6 bases at J, leaving 8 bases unmatched. CDR3 length: 15 residues.

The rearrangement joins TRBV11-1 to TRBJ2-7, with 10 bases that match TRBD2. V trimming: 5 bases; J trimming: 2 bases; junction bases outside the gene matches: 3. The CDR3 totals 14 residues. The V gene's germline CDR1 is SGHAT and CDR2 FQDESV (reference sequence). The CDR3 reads CASSRAGGPYEQYF. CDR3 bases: TGTGCCAGCAGCCGAGCGGGGGGGCCCTACGAGCAGTACTTC.

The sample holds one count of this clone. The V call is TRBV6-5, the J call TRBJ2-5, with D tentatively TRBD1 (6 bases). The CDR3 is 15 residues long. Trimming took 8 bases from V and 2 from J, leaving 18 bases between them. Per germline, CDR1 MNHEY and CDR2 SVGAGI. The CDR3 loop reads CASGTGIGLQETQYF. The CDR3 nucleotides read TGTGCCAGCGGAACAGGGATTGGGCTTCAAGAGACCCAGTACTTC.

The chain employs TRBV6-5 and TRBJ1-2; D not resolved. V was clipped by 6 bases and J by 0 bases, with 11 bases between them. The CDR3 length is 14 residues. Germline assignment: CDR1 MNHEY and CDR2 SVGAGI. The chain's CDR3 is CASSRGVANYGYTF. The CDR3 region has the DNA TGTGCCAGCAGCCGCGGGGTAGCTAACTATGGCTACACCTTC.

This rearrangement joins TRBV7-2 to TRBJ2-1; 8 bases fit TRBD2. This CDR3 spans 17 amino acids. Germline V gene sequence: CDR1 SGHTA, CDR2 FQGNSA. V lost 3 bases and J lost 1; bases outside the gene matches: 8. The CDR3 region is CASSFWRGATSYNEQFF. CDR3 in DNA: TGTGCCAGCAGCTTCTGGCGGGGGGCGACGTCCTACAATGAGCAGTTCTTC.

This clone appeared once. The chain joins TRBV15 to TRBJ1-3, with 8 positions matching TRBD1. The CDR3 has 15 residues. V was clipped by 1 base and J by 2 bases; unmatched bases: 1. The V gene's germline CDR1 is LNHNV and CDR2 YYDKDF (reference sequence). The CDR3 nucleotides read TGTGCCACCAGCAGAGGGACAGGGACTGGAAACACCATATATTTT. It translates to CATSRGTGTGNTIYF.

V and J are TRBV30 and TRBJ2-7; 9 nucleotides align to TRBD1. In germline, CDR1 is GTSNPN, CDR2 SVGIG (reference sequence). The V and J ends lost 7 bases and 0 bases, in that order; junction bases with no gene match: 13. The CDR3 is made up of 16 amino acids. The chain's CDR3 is CASDARGQGASYEQYF. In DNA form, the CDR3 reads TGTGCCTCGGACGCAAGGGGACAGGGCGCCTCCTACGAGCAGTACTTC.

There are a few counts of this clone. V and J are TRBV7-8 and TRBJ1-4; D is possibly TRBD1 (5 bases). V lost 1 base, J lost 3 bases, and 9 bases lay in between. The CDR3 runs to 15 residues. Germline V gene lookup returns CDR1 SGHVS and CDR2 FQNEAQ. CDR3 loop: CASSLDLGPNEKLFF. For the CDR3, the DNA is TGTGCCAGCAGCTTAGACCTGGGGCCTAATGAAAAACTGTTTTTT.